This paragraph covers one T cell receptor beta chain sequence. The antigen is not known. The data stem from a study of beta chain features in type 1 diabetes. Every bit of the isolated RNA underwent reverse transcription, so sequencing read expressed TCRB transcripts. For naive, central memory and regulatory T cell samples, reads averaged about 3.7 million. Some clones are missing from TCRdb's copy, which holds only in-frame ones; the method was immunoSEQ multiplex PCR. The table includes 300,000 to 450,000 clones, 9.6% detected once. Only one heparinised blood draw was taken per donor, and its volume averaged about 116 mL. Study-wide findings and caveats: Moderate but significant shortening of TCRB CDR3s was recorded in all four CD4+ subsets from Type 1 diabetes patients. An over-representation of cells with high TCR expression could result from cDNA sequencing. Insertion counts at VDJ junctions were lower in type 1 diabetes patients, who also showed more deletions there.

The CDR3 extends over 11 amino acids. Germline V gives CDR1 DFQATT, CDR2 SNEGSKA (reference sequence). Trimming took off 3 bases at V and 7 bases at J, with 6 bases between the two ends. This sequence was found in a man aged 30 to 45 with type 1 diabetes. Sequencing was done on a sample of central memory CD4+ T cells from blood. The rearrangement joins TRBV20-1 to TRBJ2-2; D ambiguous. The CDR3 reads CSASPYGELFF. The CDR3 nucleotides read TGCAGTGCTAGTCCCTACGGGGAGCTGTTTTTT.